What follows are 8 T cell receptor beta chains derived from one specimen sequenced in a study of cytomegalovirus exposure and HLA in healthy donors (dated by TCRdb to 2016 to 2017). The library was made by the immunoSEQ multiplex PCR assay. For the multiplex PCR, a mixture combining 60 forward primers for TCR Vbeta segments and 13 reverse primers for TCR Jbeta segments was used. Not all clones reach the TCRdb copy of this immuneACCESS table, which keeps in-frame sequences only. Checked studies attribute under half of the gap to unresolved V genes and leave the rest unexplained. This sample has about 130,000 clones in its table, and 70% to 80% of those were observed once. The ten most abundant clones make up 2.5% to 3.5% of the sample. The sample was PBMCs. The receptors originated from a man aged 25-45 years in good health and CMV-seronegative.

Comment on this clone: The CDR3 end shows no conserved phenylalanine or tryptophan, and so a read error is likely. J is TRBJ2-3 and V is TRBV5-6; 15 bases are a match to TRBD2. The CDR3 contains 17 residues. From germline, CDR1 is SGHDT and CDR2 YYEEEE. V was clipped by 4 bases and J by 5 bases; unmatched bases: 8. The CDR3: CASSALGLAGGRDTQYV. The CDR3 coding sequence is TGTGCCAGCAGCGCCTTGGGACTAGCGGGGGGTAGAGATACGCAGTATGTT.

The chain carries TRBV4-1 and TRBJ2-3, with 13 bases aligning to TRBD2. Germline trimming cut 0 bases from V and 4 bases from J; bases unmatched to any gene: 7. The CDR3 is 18 amino acids. From germline, CDR1 is MGHRA and CDR2 YSYEKL. CDR3 nucleotides: TGCGCCAGCAGCCAAGAGGGGACTAGCGGGAATTCAGCAGATACGCAGTATTTT. This sequence encodes CASSQEGTSGNSADTQYF.

V usage is TRBV28 and J usage is TRBJ2-7; TRBD1 agrees at 7 bases. V shed 5 bases and J 4 bases; nucleotides not matched to a gene: 11. This CDR3 region has 15 residues. Germline V gene lookup returns CDR1 MDHEN and CDR2 SYDVKM. CDR3 residues: CASSRAWDSLYEQYF. In DNA form, the CDR3 reads TGTGCCAGCAGTCGAGCCTGGGACAGTCTTTACGAGCAGTACTTC.

The genes are TRBV28 and TRBJ2-3, with 14 bases identical to TRBD2. The CDR3 loop spans 18 amino acids. Germline CDR1 and CDR2: MDHEN and SYDVKM. After removal of 5 bases from V and 4 bases from J, the junction contained 11 bases not matched to a gene. CDR3 DNA: TGTGCCAGCAGTCCGAGGACTAGCGGGAGGTTATGGGCAGATACGCAGTATTTT. This gives the protein CASSPRTSGRLWADTQYF.

This clone was observed a handful of times. V gene TRBV18 combines with J gene TRBJ2-3; TRBD1 matches 9 bases. CDR3 size: 14 residues. CDR1 and CDR2 from the germline V gene are KGHSH and LQKENI. V shed 3 bases and J 5 bases; nucleotides not matched to a gene: 3. CDR3 loop: CASSPGQGVDTQYF. The CDR3, as DNA: TGTGCCAGCTCACCGGGACAGGGCGTAGATACGCAGTATTTT.

The chain has TRBV7-9 and TRBJ2-7, with 7 bases lining up with TRBD1. The CDR3 spans 15 residues. The germline V gene encodes CDR1 SEHNR and CDR2 FQNEAQ (reference sequence). V was pared by 3 bases and J by 0 bases, with 5 bases of the junction left unmatched. The DNA for the CDR3 is TGTGCCAGCAGCTTCCGGGACAGCGACTCCTACGAGCAGTACTTC. Translated: CASSFRDSDSYEQYF.

The V gene is TRBV5-1, the J gene TRBJ1-5; a weak D match, TRBD1 (6 bases). The CDR3 is 15 amino acids. Trimming pared 0 bases from V and 6 bases from J, leaving 13 bases between. The germline V gene encodes CDR1 SGHRS and CDR2 YFSETQ. CDR3 region: CASSLVGGASQPQHF. CDR3 DNA sequence: TGCGCCAGCAGCTTGGTTGGGGGCGCGTCTCAGCCCCAGCATTTT.

This clone was counted between two and nine times. The V and J genes are TRBV28 and TRBJ2-2; 9 positions match TRBD1. The germline gives CDR1 MDHEN, CDR2 SYDVKM. CDR3 length: 15 residues. J was trimmed by 6 bases and V by 5 bases; bases with no gene match: 7. In nucleotides, the CDR3 is TGTGCCAGCAGTCCCGGGACAGGGAGGTCCGGGGAGCTGTTTTTT. Translating gives CASSPGTGRSGELFF.